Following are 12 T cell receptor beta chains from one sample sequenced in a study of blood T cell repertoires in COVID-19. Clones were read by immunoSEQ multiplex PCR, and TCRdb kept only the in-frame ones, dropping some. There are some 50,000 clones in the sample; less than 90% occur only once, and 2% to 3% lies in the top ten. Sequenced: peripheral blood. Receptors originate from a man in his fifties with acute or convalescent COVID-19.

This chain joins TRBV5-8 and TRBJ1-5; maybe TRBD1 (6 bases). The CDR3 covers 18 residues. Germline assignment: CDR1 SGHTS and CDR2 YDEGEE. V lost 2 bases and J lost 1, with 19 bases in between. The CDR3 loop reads CASSFTQGLVISNQPQHF. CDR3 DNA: TGTGCCAGCAGCTTCACGCAGGGGTTAGTTATAAGCAATCAGCCCCAGCATTTT.

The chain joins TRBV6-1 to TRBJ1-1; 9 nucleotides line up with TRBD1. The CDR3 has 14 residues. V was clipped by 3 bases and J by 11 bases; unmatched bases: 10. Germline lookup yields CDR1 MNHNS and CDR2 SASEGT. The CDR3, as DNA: TGTGCCAGCAGTGACGGACAGGGGACCGGGGTCGCTTTCTTT. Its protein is CASSDGQGTGVAFF.

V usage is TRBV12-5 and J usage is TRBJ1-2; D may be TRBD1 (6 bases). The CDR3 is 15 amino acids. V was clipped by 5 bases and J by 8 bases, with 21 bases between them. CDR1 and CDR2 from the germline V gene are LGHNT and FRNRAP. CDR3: CASGDMGHFLRGYTF. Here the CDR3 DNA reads TGTGCTAGTGGTGACATGGGACACTTCCTACGGGGCTACACCTTC.

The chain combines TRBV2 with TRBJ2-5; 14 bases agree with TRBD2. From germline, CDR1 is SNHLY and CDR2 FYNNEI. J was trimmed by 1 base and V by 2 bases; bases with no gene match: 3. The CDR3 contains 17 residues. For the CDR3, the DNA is TGTGCCAGCAGTGAACCGACTAGCGGGGGGGCCCAAGAGACCCAGTACTTC. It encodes CASSEPTSGGAQETQYF.

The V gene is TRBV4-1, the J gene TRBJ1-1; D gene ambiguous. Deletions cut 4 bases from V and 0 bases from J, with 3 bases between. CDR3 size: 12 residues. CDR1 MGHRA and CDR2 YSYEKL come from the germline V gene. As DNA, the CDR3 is TGCGCCAGCAGCCTTATGAACACTGAAGCTTTCTTT. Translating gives CASSLMNTEAFF.

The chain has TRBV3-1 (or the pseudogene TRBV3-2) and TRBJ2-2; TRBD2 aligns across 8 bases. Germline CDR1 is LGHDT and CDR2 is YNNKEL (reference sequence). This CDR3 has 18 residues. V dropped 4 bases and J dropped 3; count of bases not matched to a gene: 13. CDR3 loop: CASSPGTRREVDTGELFF. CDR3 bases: TGTGCCAGCAGCCCGGGAACCCGGCGGGAGGTTGACACCGGGGAGCTGTTTTTT.

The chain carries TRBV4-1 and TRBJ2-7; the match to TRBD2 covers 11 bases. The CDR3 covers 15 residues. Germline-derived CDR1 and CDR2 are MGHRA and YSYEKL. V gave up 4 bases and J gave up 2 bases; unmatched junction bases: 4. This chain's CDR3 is CASSLDSGGAYEQYF. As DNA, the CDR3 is TGCGCCAGCAGCCTCGATAGCGGGGGGGCCTACGAGCAGTACTTC.

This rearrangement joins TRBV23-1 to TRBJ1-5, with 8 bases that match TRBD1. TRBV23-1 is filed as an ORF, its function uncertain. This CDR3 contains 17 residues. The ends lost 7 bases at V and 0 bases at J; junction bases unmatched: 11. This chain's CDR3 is CASTTGGQGASNQPQHF. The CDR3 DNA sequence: TGCGCCAGCACCACTGGGGGGCAGGGGGCTAGCAATCAGCCCCAGCATTTT.

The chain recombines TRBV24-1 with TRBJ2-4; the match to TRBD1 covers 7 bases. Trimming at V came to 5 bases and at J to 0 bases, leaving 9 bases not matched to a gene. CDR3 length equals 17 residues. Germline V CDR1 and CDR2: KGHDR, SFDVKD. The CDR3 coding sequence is TGTGCCACCAGTGCCCTTGACAGGGAAAAAGCCAAAAACATTCAGTACTTC. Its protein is CATSALDREKAKNIQYF.

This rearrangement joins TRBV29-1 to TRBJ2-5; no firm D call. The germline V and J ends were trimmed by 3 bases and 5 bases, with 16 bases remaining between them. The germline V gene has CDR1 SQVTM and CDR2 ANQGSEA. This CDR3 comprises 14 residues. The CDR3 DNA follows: TGCAGCGTTGATCGGCCGGGTTTCGGGGAGACCCAGTACTTC. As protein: CSVDRPGFGETQYF.

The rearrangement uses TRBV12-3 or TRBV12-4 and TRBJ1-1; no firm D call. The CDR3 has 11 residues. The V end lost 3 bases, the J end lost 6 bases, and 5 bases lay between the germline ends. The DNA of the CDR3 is TGTGCCAGCAGTTTCTCCGCTGAAGCTTTCTTT. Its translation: CASSFSAEAFF.

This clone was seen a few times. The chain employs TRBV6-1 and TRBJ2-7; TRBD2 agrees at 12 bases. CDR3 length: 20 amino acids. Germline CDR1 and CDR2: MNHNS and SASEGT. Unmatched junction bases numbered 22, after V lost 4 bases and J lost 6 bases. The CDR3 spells CASSVVGGGMWTSGVGEQYF. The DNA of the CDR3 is TGTGCCAGCAGTGTTGTTGGGGGCGGTATGTGGACTAGCGGGGTGGGCGAGCAGTACTTC.